The 25 T cell receptor beta chains reported below all come from one sample, sequenced in a study of T cell responses to AZD1222 COVID-19 vaccine. Data came from immunoSEQ multiplex PCR; TCRdb stores just in-frame clones and leaves some out. Of around 100,000 clones listed, more than 75% are singletons. The sample was peripheral blood, taken on day 0 of MenACWY control vaccination. These receptors all stem from an adult in good health.

J is TRBJ1-4 and V is TRBV10-2; D gene ambiguous. The CDR3 sequence is 14 residues long. Germline V gene lookup returns CDR1 WSHSY and CDR2 SAAADI. V shed 1 base and J shed 5 bases, with 8 bases lying between them. CDR3 coding DNA: TGCGCCAGCAGTGAGTTGAGGTTAAATGAAAAACTGTTTTTT. It is translated as CASSELRLNEKLFF.

V usage is TRBV5-1 and J usage is TRBJ1-1, with D perhaps TRBD1 (6 bases). The CDR3 is 14 amino acids. V was pared by 2 bases and J by 5 bases, with 13 bases between. Germline CDR1 SGHRS, CDR2 YFSETQ. CDR3: CASSLSQGRTEAFF. The CDR3 nucleotides read TGCGCCAGCAGCTTATCACAGGGCAGGACTGAAGCTTTCTTT.

The CDR3 region is CASSQSGTSGSLLREQYF. For the CDR3, the DNA is TGTGCCAGCAGCCAATCCGGGACTAGCGGGAGCCTACTACGCGAGCAGTACTTC. This chain uses TRBV14 with TRBJ2-7; 14 nucleotides line up with TRBD2. Trimming cost V 2 bases and J 6 bases; bases outside gene matches: 12. This CDR3 comprises 18 residues. Germline CDR1 and CDR2: SGHDN and FVKESK.

This chain connects TRBV7-2 to TRBJ2-7, with D possibly matching TRBD1 (5 bases). V was trimmed by 4 bases and J by 8 bases, leaving 12 bases between them. From germline, CDR1 is SGHTA and CDR2 FQGNSA. The CDR3 has 12 residues. As DNA, the CDR3 is TGTGCCAGCAGCTCGATAGGGGTTCAGCAGTACTTC. It translates to CASSSIGVQQYF.

V gene TRBV3-1 (or the pseudogene TRBV3-2) combines with J gene TRBJ1-6; 8 bases match TRBD1. The junction had 7 bases not matched to a gene; V was cut back by 3 bases and J by 6 bases. The CDR3 sequence is 16 residues long. CDR1 and CDR2 from the germline V gene are LGHDT and YNNKEL (reference sequence). The CDR3 DNA is TGTGCCAGCAGCCAGAGAGACACAGGGGGTAATTCACCCCTCCACTTT. It specifies CASSQRDTGGNSPLHF.

The chain employs TRBV18 and TRBJ2-7; D call uncertain. Trimming took off 0 bases at V and 5 bases at J, with 8 bases between the two ends. Germline V gene lookup returns CDR1 KGHSH and CDR2 LQKENI. CDR3 length equals 13 residues. DNA for the CDR3: TGTGCCAGCTCACCACCCCTTGAGGACGAGCAGTACTTC. It codes for CASSPPLEDEQYF.

The chain couples TRBV19 to TRBJ1-2, with 7 positions matching TRBD1. Germline CDR1 and CDR2: LNHDA and SQIVND (reference sequence). The trim removed 6 bases at V and 4 bases at J, leaving 17 bases unmatched. The CDR3 loop spans 17 amino acids. The CDR3 spells CASSRGSQTGASYGYTF. The DNA of the CDR3 is TGTGCCAGTAGCCGAGGGTCCCAAACAGGGGCTAGCTATGGCTACACCTTC.

The J gene is TRBJ2-2, the V gene TRBV12-5; D not resolved. The CDR3 sequence is 16 residues long. V was clipped by 1 base and J by 5 bases, with 14 bases between them. Looked up from germline, CDR1 is LGHNT and CDR2 is FRNRAP. DNA for the CDR3: TGTGCTAGTGGTTTGGACACAGTGGTTGAGACCGGGGAGCTGTTTTTT. It translates to CASGLDTVVETGELFF.

The rearrangement uses TRBV5-5 and TRBJ1-1; D gene unclear. The germline V and J ends were trimmed by 2 bases and 1 base, with 6 bases remaining between them. Germline assignment: CDR1 SGHKS and CDR2 YYEKEE (reference sequence). CDR3 size: 13 residues. CDR3 amino acids: CASSFAENTEAFF. In nucleotides, the CDR3 is TGTGCCAGCAGCTTCGCCGAGAACACTGAAGCTTTCTTT.

This chain connects TRBV11-2 to TRBJ1-1, with a tentative D call TRBD1 (6 bases). The CDR3 has 17 amino acids. The germline V gene has CDR1 SGHAT and CDR2 FQNNGV. V was cut by 1 base and J by 4 bases, with 19 bases left in between. The CDR3 sequence: CASSLVERTGMSTEAFF. CDR3 coding DNA: TGTGCCAGCAGCTTAGTGGAAAGAACAGGGATGTCCACTGAAGCTTTCTTT.

The chain joins TRBV6-5 to TRBJ1-2, with D maybe TRBD1 (5 bases). The V and J ends lost 6 bases and 4 bases respectively, with 12 bases between them. The germline V gene has CDR1 MNHEY and CDR2 SVGAGI. CDR3 size: 13 residues. DNA for the CDR3: TGTGCCAGCAGAGGGGCGGGGGTCTATGGCTACACCTTC. This codes for CASRGAGVYGYTF.

This clone was counted only a few times. This chain links TRBV5-1 with TRBJ2-2; the D is unclear. The germline V gene encodes CDR1 SGHRS and CDR2 YFSETQ. V dropped 4 bases and J dropped 4 bases, with 14 bases sitting between them. The CDR3 has 15 residues. The CDR3 protein is CASSSIASSTGELFF. CDR3 nucleotide sequence: TGCGCCAGCAGCAGTATAGCTAGTAGCACCGGGGAGCTGTTTTTT. Based on the CDR3 plus reference TRBV5-1 and TRBJ2-2, the full variable domain is KAGVTQTPRYLIKTRGQQVTLSCSPISGHRSVSWYQQTPGQGLQFLFEYFSETQRNKGNFPGRFSGRQFSNSRSEMNVSTLELGDSALYLCASSSIASSTGELFFGEGSRLTVL.

The rearrangement links TRBV29-1 to TRBJ2-7, with unresolved D. V lost 8 bases and J 0 bases, leaving 11 bases between the germline ends. This CDR3 contains 12 residues. Looked up from germline, CDR1 is SQVTM and CDR2 is ANQGSEA. This chain's CDR3 is CSTMTDSYEQYF. The DNA for the CDR3 is TGCAGCACCATGACGGACTCCTACGAGCAGTACTTC.

The V call is TRBV19, the J call TRBJ2-5, with 11 nucleotides matching TRBD2. CDR3 length equals 18 residues. Unmatched junction bases numbered 13, after V lost 5 bases and J lost 2 bases. CDR1 is LNHDA and CDR2 is SQIVND in the germline V gene (reference sequence). The CDR3: CASSWLARGLAEQETQYF. The CDR3, as DNA: TGTGCCAGTAGTTGGTTGGCCCGGGGACTAGCGGAGCAAGAGACCCAGTACTTC.

The chain uses TRBV7-6 and TRBJ2-5, with 10 bases matching TRBD1. This CDR3 is 16 amino acids long. The germline V gene has CDR1 SGHVS and CDR2 FNYEAQ. V shed 0 bases and J 5 bases; nucleotides not matched to a gene: 6. The CDR3, as DNA: TGTGCCAGCAGCTTAGCGAGGACAGGGGGGGCGGAGACCCAGTACTTC. Its translation is CASSLARTGGAETQYF.

The chain uses TRBV5-4 and TRBJ2-1; 7 bases agree with TRBD2. The germline V gene encodes CDR1 SGHNT and CDR2 YYREEE (reference sequence). The CDR3 totals 19 residues. Trimming at V came to 3 bases and at J to 0 bases, leaving 15 bases not matched to a gene. DNA of the CDR3: TGTGCCAGCAGCTCGGGAGGTGGAGCCTCCCAAAGCTCCTACAATGAGCAGTTCTTC. Protein product: CASSSGGGASQSSYNEQFF. The variable domain in full, with the rest retrieved from reference TRBV5-4 and TRBJ2-1, is ETGVTQSPTHLIKTRGQQVTLRCSSQSGHNTVSWYQQALGQGPQFIFQYYREEENGRGNFPPRFSGLQFPNYSSELNVNALELDDSALYLCASSSGGGASQSSYNEQFFGPGTRLTVL.

This sequence joins TRBV19 and TRBJ2-1; D remains ambiguous. The V gene lost 7 bases and the J gene lost 2 bases, with 9 bases spanning the gap. Germline CDR1 and CDR2: LNHDA and SQIVND (reference sequence). The CDR3 consists of 13 residues. DNA of the CDR3: TGTGCCAGTACCCCAGGACCCTACAATGAGCAGTTCTTC. Its translation is CASTPGPYNEQFF.

The V call is TRBV6-4, the J call TRBJ2-2, with TRBD2 identical over 7 bases. Trimming took 4 bases from V and 6 from J; bases not matched to a gene: 8. The CDR3 runs 15 residues. Germline V lookup: CDR1 MRHNA, CDR2 SNTAGT. CDR3 nucleotides: TGTGCCAGCAGTGTGGAAGCGGGGACTGCCGGGGAGCTGTTTTTT. This translates into CASSVEAGTAGELFF.

The gene calls are TRBV5-1 and TRBJ1-3, with D possibly matching TRBD1 (5 bases). V lost 0 bases, J lost 4 bases, and 14 bases lay in between. The CDR3 runs to 16 residues. The germline V gene encodes CDR1 SGHRS and CDR2 YFSETQ. The CDR3 is CASSLVRRAEGNTIYF. The CDR3 bases are TGCGCCAGCAGCTTGGTTCGCAGGGCGGAGGGAAACACCATATATTTT.

The chain couples TRBV19 to TRBJ1-5; 9 nucleotides align to TRBD1. CDR3 size: 17 residues. Germline trimming cut 5 bases from V and 0 bases from J; bases unmatched to any gene: 8. CDR1 and CDR2 from the germline V gene are LNHDA and SQIVND (reference sequence). CDR3: CASSPGTGHHSNQPQHF. For the CDR3, the DNA is TGTGCCAGTAGTCCCGGGACAGGGCACCATAGCAATCAGCCCCAGCATTTT.

The V call is TRBV6-2 or TRBV6-3, the J call TRBJ2-5; D unresolved. Germline-derived CDR1 and CDR2 are MNHEY and SVGEGT. The ends were cut back, 2 bases at V and 5 bases at J, with 21 bases in the middle. The CDR3 is made up of 17 amino acids. CDR3 in amino acids: CASSYRPLWDESETQYF. The CDR3 nucleotides are TGTGCCAGCAGTTACCGCCCCCTATGGGATGAATCTGAGACCCAGTACTTC.

The CDR3 region is CASSPLGGQGSPLHF. CDR3 DNA sequence: TGTGCCAGCAGCCCCCTCGGGGGGCAGGGCTCACCCCTCCACTTT. V and J are TRBV14 and TRBJ1-6; D may be TRBD1 (6 bases). Trimming pared 4 bases from V and 10 bases from J, leaving 17 bases between. Germline CDR1 reads SGHDN; CDR2 reads FVKESK. This CDR3 is 15 amino acids long.

V gene TRBV6-6 combines with J gene TRBJ2-7; D gene unclear. There are 16 residues in the CDR3. Germline V lookup: CDR1 MNHNY, CDR2 SVGAGI (reference sequence). Trimming removed 8 bases at V and 2 bases at J, with 22 bases between. Here the CDR3 DNA reads TGTGCCAGCGGCTCCGTACAGACTTCCCCAGCCTACGAGCAGTACTTC. Residues: CASGSVQTSPAYEQYF.

The chain has TRBV30 and TRBJ1-2, with D possibly matching TRBD1 (6 bases). Germline V gene sequence: CDR1 GTSNPN, CDR2 SVGIG (reference sequence). Trimming left V 0 bases short and J 10 bases short, with 18 bases between. The CDR3 consists of 14 residues. The DNA of the CDR3 is TGTGCCTGGAGTGTACTAATGCAGAGGGGGACCTACACCTTC. It is translated as CAWSVLMQRGTYTF.

The table lists this clone with a count of one. V is TRBV6-5 and J is TRBJ1-6; D gene ambiguous. Germline V gene data show CDR1 as MNHEY and CDR2 as SVGAGI. The CDR3 totals 12 residues. With 2 bases removed from V and 7 bases from J, the gap between germline ends came to 3 bases. The CDR3 DNA reads as TGTGCCAGCAGTTACGGGAATTCACCCCTCCACTTT. This translates into CASSYGNSPLHF.